This section outlines one TCR beta chain sequence together with its context. Its target is unknown. These data originate in a study of radiation and T cells in renal cell carcinoma. Study-wide background: Nephrectomy followed 15 Gy stereotactic body radiation by 4 weeks.

Sequencing used immunoSEQ multiplex PCR; TCRdb keeps in-frame clones, though not all of them. The sample contains 60,000 to 65,000 clones, roughly 72% of which appear only once. The germline V gene encodes CDR1 SNHLY and CDR2 FYNNEI. V shed 1 base and J shed 0 bases, with 9 bases lying between them. This CDR3 spans 15 amino acids. Notes on the study in general: Pretreatment tumor biopsies were lacking, so baseline clonotypes are unknown.

Documented time point: blood 2 weeks post-SBRT. Noted treatment: 15 Gy SBRT to primary tumor, nephrectomy 4 weeks later. Radiation-treated patients gave blood at baseline, week 2 and week 4. This renal cell carcinoma was of the clear cell type. The V gene is TRBV2, the J gene TRBJ1-1, with D uncertain. This specimen was blood, taken from a patient whose treatment included radiotherapy and nephrectomy. The receptor comes from a man aged 55 to 70 with renal cell carcinoma. The CDR3 sequence is CASSEDSNMNTEAFF. The DNA of the CDR3 is TGTGCCAGCAGTGAAGACAGTAACATGAACACTGAAGCTTTCTTT.